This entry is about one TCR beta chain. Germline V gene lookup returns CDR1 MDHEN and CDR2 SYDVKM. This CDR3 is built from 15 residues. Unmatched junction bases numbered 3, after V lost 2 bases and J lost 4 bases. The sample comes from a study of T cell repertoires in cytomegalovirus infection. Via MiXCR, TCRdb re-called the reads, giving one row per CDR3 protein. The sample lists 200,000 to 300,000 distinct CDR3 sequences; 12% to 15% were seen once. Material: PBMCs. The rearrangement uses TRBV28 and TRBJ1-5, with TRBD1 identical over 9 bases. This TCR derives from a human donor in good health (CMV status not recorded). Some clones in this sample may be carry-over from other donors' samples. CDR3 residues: CASSLGTGWNQPQHF. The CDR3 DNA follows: TGTGCCAGCAGTTTAGGGACAGGGTGGAATCAGCCCCAGCATTTT.